This T cell receptor beta chain comes out of a study of blood T cell repertoires in COVID-19. Study context: COVID-19 samples collected from the United States, Italy and Spain covered acute and convalescent phases. From T cells, B-cell-depleted T cells, or PBMCs came the material, which was cDNA or gDNA.

Per the study methods: The authors estimated nucleated cell counts from reference gene primer amplification. The assay was immunoSEQ multiplex PCR, and TCRdb's table has in-frame clones only and misses some. That table is the source of V, J and clone size, and D and trimming were worked out from the DNA. In the table there are 200,000 to 250,000 clones, about 88% of which are singletons. Germline V CDR1 and CDR2: MGHRA, YSYEKL. This CDR3 has 16 amino acids. Trimming removed 3 bases at V and 5 bases at J, with 17 bases between. In this sample, this clone turned up once. This clonotype was sampled from a woman aged 60-70 years with acute or convalescent COVID-19. The V and J genes are TRBV4-1 and TRBJ2-1; maybe TRBD1 (5 bases). Sequencing input: peripheral blood. The CDR3 coding sequence is TGCGCCAGCAGCCAGTCGGCAGGGAAATTCCACAATGAGCAGTTCTTC. The encoded protein is CASSQSAGKFHNEQFF.